This T cell receptor beta chain originates from a study of CD4+ T cells in melanoma. Study findings and constraints: In melanoma, neoantigen-specific CD4+ T cells reportedly differed in differentiation state.

Note on this clone: Its matching antigen is unknown.

TCRdb's copy holds only in-frame clones and misses some; the assay was immunoSEQ multiplex PCR. Seen here are roughly 54,000 clones, 80% to 90% observed once, and the top ten hold 12%. This CDR3 has 14 amino acids. The V gene's germline CDR1 is SGHTA and CDR2 FQGNSA. Between the trimmed V and J ends, which lost 3 bases and 4 bases, there was a span of 12 bases. The rearrangement joins TRBV7-2 to TRBJ1-2, with unresolved D. This TCR came from a human donor with melanoma. The sequenced sample consisted of peripheral blood. CDR3 sequence (DNA): TGTGCCAGCAGCTTTTCCGGGGAGGGCTATGGCTACACCTTC. Translating gives CASSFSGEGYGYTF.